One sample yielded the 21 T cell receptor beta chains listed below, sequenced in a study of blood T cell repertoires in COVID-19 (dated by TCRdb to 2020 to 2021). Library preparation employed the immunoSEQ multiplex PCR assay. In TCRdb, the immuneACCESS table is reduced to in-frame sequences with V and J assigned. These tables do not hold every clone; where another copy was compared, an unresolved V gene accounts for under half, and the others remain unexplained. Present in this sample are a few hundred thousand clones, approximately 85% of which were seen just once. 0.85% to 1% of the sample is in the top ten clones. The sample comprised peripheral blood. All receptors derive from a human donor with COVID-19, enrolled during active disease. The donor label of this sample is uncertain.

The CDR3 sequence: CASTGGYNSPLHF. Written as DNA, the CDR3 is TGTGCCAGCACAGGGGGCTATAATTCACCCCTCCACTTT. The V gene is TRBV12-3 or TRBV12-4, the J gene TRBJ1-6; TRBD1 matches at 7 bases. The CDR3 is made up of 13 amino acids. Trimming took 7 bases from V and 3 from J; bases not matched to a gene: 0.

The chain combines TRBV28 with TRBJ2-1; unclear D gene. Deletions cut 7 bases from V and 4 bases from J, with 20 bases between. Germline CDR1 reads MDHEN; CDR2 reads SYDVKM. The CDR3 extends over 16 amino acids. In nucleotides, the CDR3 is TGTGCCAGCACCTCCTCGCGTGTTATGCTTTACAATGAGCAGTTCTTC. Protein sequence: CASTSSRVMLYNEQFF.

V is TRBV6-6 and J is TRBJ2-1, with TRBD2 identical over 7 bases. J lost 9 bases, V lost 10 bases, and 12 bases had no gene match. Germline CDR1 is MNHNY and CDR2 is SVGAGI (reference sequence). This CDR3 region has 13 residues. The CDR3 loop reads CATGRTSLGEQFF. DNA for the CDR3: TGTGCCACCGGGAGGACTAGTTTGGGTGAGCAGTTCTTC.

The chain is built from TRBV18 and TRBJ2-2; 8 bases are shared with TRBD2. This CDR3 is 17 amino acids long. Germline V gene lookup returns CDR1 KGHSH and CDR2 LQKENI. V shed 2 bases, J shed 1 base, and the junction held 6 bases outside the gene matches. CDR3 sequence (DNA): TGTGCCAGCTCACCAGAGTACCTAGCGGGGAACACCGGGGAGCTGTTTTTT. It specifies CASSPEYLAGNTGELFF.

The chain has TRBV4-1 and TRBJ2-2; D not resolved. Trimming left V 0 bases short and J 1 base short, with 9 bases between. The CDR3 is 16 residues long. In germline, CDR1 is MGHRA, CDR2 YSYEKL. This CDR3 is CASSQDHAVNTGELFF. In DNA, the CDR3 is TGCGCCAGCAGCCAAGATCATGCGGTGAACACCGGGGAGCTGTTTTTT.

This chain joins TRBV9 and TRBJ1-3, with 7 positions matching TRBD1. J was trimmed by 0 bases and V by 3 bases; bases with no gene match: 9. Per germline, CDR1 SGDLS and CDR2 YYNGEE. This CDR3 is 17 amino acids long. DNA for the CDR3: TGTGCCAGCAGCGGCGGGACAGCTGGGAACTCTGGAAACACCATATATTTT. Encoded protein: CASSGGTAGNSGNTIYF.

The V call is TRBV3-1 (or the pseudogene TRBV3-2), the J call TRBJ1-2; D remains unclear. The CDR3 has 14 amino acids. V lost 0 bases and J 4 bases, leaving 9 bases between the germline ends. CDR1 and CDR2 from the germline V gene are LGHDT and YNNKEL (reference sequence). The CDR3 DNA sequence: TGTGCCAGCAGCCAAGAAGGAGGGCTCTATGGCTACACCTTC. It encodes CASSQEGGLYGYTF.

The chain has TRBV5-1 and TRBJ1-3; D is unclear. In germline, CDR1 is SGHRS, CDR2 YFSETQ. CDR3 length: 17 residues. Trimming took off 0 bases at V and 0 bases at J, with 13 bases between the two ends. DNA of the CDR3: TGCGCCAGCAGCTTGGCGGGAGGTGTACGCTCTGGAAACACCATATATTTT. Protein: CASSLAGGVRSGNTIYF.

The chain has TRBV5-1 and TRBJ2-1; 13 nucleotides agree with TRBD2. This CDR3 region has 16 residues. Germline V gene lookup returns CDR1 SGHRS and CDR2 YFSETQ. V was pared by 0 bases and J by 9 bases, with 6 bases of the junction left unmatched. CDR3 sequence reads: CASSLVLAGGLIEQFF. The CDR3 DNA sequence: TGCGCCAGCAGCTTGGTACTAGCGGGAGGGCTTATTGAGCAGTTCTTC. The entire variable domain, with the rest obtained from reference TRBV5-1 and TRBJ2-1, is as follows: KAGVTQTPRYLIKTRGQQVTLSCSPISGHRSVSWYQQTPGQGLQFLFEYFSETQRNKGNFPGRFSGRQFSNSRSEMNVSTLELGDSALYLCASSLVLAGGLIEQFFGPGTRLTVL.

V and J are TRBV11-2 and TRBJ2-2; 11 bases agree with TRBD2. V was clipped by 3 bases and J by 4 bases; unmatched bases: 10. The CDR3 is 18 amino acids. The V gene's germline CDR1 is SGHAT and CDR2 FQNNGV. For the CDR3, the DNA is TGTGCCAGCAGCTTGTATAGCGGGAGGGCCGCGGGCACCGGGGAGCTGTTTTTT. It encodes CASSLYSGRAAGTGELFF.

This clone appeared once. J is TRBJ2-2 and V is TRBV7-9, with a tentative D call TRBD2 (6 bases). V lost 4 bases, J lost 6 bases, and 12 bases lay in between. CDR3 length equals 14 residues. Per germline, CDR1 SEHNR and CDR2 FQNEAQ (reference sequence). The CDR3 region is CASSWGDGSGELFF. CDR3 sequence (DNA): TGTGCCAGCAGCTGGGGGGACGGCTCCGGGGAGCTGTTTTTT.

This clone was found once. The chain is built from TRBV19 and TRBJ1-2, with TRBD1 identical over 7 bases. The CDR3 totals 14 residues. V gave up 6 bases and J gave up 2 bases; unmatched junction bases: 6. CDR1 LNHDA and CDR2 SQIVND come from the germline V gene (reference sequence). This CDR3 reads CASRVPDRNYGYTF. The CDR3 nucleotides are TGTGCCAGTAGGGTCCCGGACAGGAACTATGGCTACACCTTC.

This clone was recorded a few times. The DNA of the CDR3 is TGTGCCAGCAGTTACGGGACAGGGAATAGCAATCAGCCCCAGCATTTT. It codes for CASSYGTGNSNQPQHF. The J gene is TRBJ1-5, the V gene TRBV6-6; 9 positions match TRBD1. The CDR3 contains 16 residues. The trim removed 2 bases at V and 0 bases at J, leaving 2 bases unmatched. Germline V CDR1 and CDR2: MNHNY, SVGAGI (reference sequence).

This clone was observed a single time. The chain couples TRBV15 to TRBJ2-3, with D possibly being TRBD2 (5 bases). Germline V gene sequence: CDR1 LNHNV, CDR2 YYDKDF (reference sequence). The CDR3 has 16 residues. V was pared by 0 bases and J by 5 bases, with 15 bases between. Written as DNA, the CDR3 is TGTGCCACCAGCAGAGATCCTGGAGGATTGGGAGATACGCAGTATTTT. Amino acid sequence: CATSRDPGGLGDTQYF.

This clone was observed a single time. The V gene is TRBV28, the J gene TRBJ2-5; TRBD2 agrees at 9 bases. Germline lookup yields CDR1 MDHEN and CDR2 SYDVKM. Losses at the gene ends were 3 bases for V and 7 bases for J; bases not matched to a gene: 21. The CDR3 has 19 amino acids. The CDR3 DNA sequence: TGTGCCAGCAGTTTGGTGGGACAGAGACTAGCGGATGACTATTGGACCCAGTACTTC. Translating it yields CASSLVGQRLADDYWTQYF.

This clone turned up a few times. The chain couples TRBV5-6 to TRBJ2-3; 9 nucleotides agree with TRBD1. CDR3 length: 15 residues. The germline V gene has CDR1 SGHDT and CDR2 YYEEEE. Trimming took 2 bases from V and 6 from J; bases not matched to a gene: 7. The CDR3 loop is CASSFDRTGVDTQYF. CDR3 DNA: TGTGCCAGCAGCTTTGATCGGACAGGGGTTGATACGCAGTATTTT.

CDR3 region: CASSQRDSSYEQYF. The CDR3 bases are TGCGCCAGCAGTCAGAGGGACAGCTCCTACGAGCAGTACTTC. This chain connects TRBV23-1 to TRBJ2-7; 7 nucleotides match TRBD1. TRBV23-1 is identified as an open reading frame with a role that is uncertain. The V gene end was trimmed by 3 bases and the J gene end by 0 bases; junction bases not matched to a gene: 2. The CDR3 has 14 amino acids.

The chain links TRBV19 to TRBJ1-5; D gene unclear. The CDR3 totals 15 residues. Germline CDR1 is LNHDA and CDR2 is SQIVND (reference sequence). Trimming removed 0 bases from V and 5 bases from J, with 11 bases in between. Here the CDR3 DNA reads TGTGCCAGTAGTATAGAATTTTCGAGGGATCAGCCCCAGCATTTT. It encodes CASSIEFSRDQPQHF.

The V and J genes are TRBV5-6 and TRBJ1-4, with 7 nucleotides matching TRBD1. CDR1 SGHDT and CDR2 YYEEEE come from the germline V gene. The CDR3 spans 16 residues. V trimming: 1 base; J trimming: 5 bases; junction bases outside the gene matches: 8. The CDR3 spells CASSLFRGQLNEKLFF. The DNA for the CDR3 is TGTGCCAGCAGCTTGTTTAGGGGACAGTTAAATGAAAAACTGTTTTTT.

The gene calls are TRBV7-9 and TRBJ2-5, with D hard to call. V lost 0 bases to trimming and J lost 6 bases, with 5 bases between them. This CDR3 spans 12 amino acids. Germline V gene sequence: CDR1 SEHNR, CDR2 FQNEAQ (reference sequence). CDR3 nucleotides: TGTGCCAGCAGCTTAGCCAAGCAGACCCAGTACTTC. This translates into CASSLAKQTQYF.

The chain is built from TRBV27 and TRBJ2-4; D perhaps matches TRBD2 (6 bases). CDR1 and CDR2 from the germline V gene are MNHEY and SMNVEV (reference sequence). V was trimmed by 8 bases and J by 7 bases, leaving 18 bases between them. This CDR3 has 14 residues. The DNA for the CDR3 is TGTGCCAGCGGCTGGAGGGGCGGGTTGAACATTCAGTACTTC. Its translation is CASGWRGGLNIQYF.